The rows below give T cell receptor beta chains drawn from one sample of a study of blood T cell repertoires in COVID-19. TCRdb's table, derived via immunoSEQ multiplex PCR, lists solely in-frame clones and lacks some. The profile shows 100,000 to 150,000 clones, more than 60% of them singletons. Sequenced input: peripheral blood. All receptors come from a woman between 70 and 85 years old with acute or convalescent COVID-19. Each CDR3 is given with its conserved first and last residue. D genes are given only for firm matches. The size of a clone is reported for some rows only, either as once, few or many, or as a class for expanded clones.

v_call: TRBV29-1
j_call: TRBJ2-1
clone_size: .
d_call: .
cdr3_aa: CSVEGIAVYNEQFF
cdr3_nt: TGCAGCGTTGAGGGTATAGCGGTTTACAATGAGCAGTTCTTC

v_call: TRBV5-1
j_call: TRBJ2-5
clone_size: few
d_call: TRBD2
cdr3_aa: CASSLVASGETQYF
cdr3_nt: TGCGCCAGCAGCTTGGTCGCTAGCGGAGAGACCCAGTACTTC

v_call: TRBV19
j_call: TRBJ1-2
clone_size: .
d_call: .
cdr3_aa: CASSVTGLGSYGYTF
cdr3_nt: TGTGCCAGTAGTGTAACAGGGCTTGGGTCCTATGGCTACACCTTC

v_call: TRBV5-1
j_call: TRBJ1-2
clone_size: few
d_call: TRBD1
cdr3_aa: CASSPGQGSGYTF
cdr3_nt: TGCGCCAGTTCCCCGGGACAGGGGTCTGGCTACACCTTC

v_call: TRBV19
j_call: TRBJ1-5
clone_size: .
d_call: TRBD1
cdr3_aa: CASSMGTGPRQPQHF
cdr3_nt: TGTGCCAGTAGTATGGGGACAGGCCCTCGTCAGCCCCAGCATTTT

v_call: TRBV7-9
j_call: TRBJ1-4
clone_size: many
d_call: .
cdr3_aa: CASSLNGEKLFF
cdr3_nt: TGTGCCAGCAGCTTAAACGGTGAAAAACTGTTTTTT

v_call: TRBV29-1
j_call: TRBJ2-1
clone_size: .
d_call: .
cdr3_aa: CSVDADNSYNEQFF
cdr3_nt: TGCAGCGTTGACGCGGACAACTCCTACAATGAGCAGTTCTTC

v_call: TRBV28
j_call: TRBJ1-1
clone_size: .
d_call: .
cdr3_aa: CASTLEVITEAFF
cdr3_nt: TGTGCCAGCACCTTGGAGGTGATCACTGAAGCTTTCTTT

v_call: TRBV28
j_call: TRBJ2-3
clone_size: .
d_call: TRBD1
cdr3_aa: CASSPTGRGLVDTQYF
cdr3_nt: TGTGCCAGCAGCCCCACAGGAAGGGGGCTAGTAGATACGCAGTATTTT

v_call: TRBV4-3
j_call: TRBJ1-4
clone_size: .
d_call: TRBD1
cdr3_aa: CASSQDRQGEKLFF
cdr3_nt: TGCGCCAGCAGCCAGGACAGACAGGGTGAAAAACTGTTTTTT

v_call: TRBV6-6
j_call: TRBJ2-1
clone_size: .
d_call: TRBD2
cdr3_aa: CASSQVLAGNEQFF
cdr3_nt: TGTGCCAGCAGCCAGGTACTAGCGGGGAATGAGCAGTTCTTC

v_call: TRBV10-2
j_call: TRBJ2-1
clone_size: .
d_call: .
cdr3_aa: CASSFEVRDEQFF
cdr3_nt: TGCGCCAGCAGTTTCGAGGTCCGCGATGAGCAGTTCTTC

v_call: TRBV2
j_call: TRBJ2-3
clone_size: .
d_call: TRBD2
cdr3_aa: CASSEARGGHPDTQYF
cdr3_nt: TGTGCCAGCAGTGAAGCGCGGGGGGGCCACCCAGATACGCAGTATTTT

v_call: TRBV7-2
j_call: TRBJ2-4
clone_size: .
d_call: .
cdr3_aa: CASSLEKRGLGIQYF
cdr3_nt: TGTGCCAGCAGCTTAGAAAAAAGAGGCCTAGGAATTCAGTACTTC

v_call: TRBV19
j_call: TRBJ1-5
clone_size: .
d_call: TRBD1
cdr3_aa: CASSTTGGSSNQPQHF
cdr3_nt: TGTGCCAGTAGTACTACAGGGGGCTCTAGCAATCAGCCCCAGCATTTT

v_call: TRBV7-2
j_call: TRBJ2-7
clone_size: .
d_call: .
cdr3_aa: CASSSTGGQINYEQYF
cdr3_nt: TGTGCCAGCAGCTCTACTGGGGGACAAATAAACTACGAGCAGTACTTC

v_call: TRBV3-1/TRBV3-2
j_call: TRBJ1-3
clone_size: .
d_call: TRBD1
cdr3_aa: CASSQDADRGMSGNTIYF
cdr3_nt: TGTGCCAGCAGCCAAGATGCTGACAGGGGGATGTCTGGAAACACCATATATTTT

v_call: TRBV7-9
j_call: TRBJ2-7
clone_size: .
d_call: .
cdr3_aa: CASSLTTYEQYF
cdr3_nt: TGTGCCAGCAGCCTTACTACTTACGAGCAGTACTTC

v_call: TRBV9
j_call: TRBJ2-3
clone_size: .
d_call: .
cdr3_aa: CASSYRGAYTDTQYF
cdr3_nt: TGTGCCAGCAGCTACCGGGGGGCTTATACAGATACGCAGTATTTT

v_call: TRBV2
j_call: TRBJ2-1
clone_size: many
d_call: .
cdr3_aa: CASSGQGYNEQFF
cdr3_nt: TGTGCCAGCAGCGGCCAGGGCTACAATGAGCAGTTCTTC

v_call: TRBV5-1
j_call: TRBJ1-2
clone_size: once
d_call: TRBD1
cdr3_aa: CASSFRQGEVGYTF
cdr3_nt: TGCGCCAGCAGCTTTAGACAGGGGGAAGTTGGCTACACCTTC

v_call: TRBV20-1
j_call: TRBJ1-2
clone_size: .
d_call: .
cdr3_aa: CSAGAKGYTF
cdr3_nt: TGCAGTGCGGGGGCTAAGGGCTACACCTTC

v_call: TRBV15
j_call: TRBJ2-6
clone_size: .
d_call: .
cdr3_aa: CATSSASSGANVLTF
cdr3_nt: TGTGCCACCAGCAGTGCGAGCTCTGGGGCCAACGTCCTGACTTTC

v_call: TRBV5-4
j_call: TRBJ2-7
clone_size: once
d_call: TRBD1
cdr3_aa: CASSPGALGGSEQYF
cdr3_nt: TGTGCCAGCAGCCCCGGGGCCTTAGGGGGCAGCGAGCAGTACTTC

v_call: TRBV9
j_call: TRBJ2-1
clone_size: .
d_call: .
cdr3_aa: CASSVGGRVEQFF
cdr3_nt: TGTGCCAGCAGCGTAGGCGGTCGGGTTGAGCAGTTCTTC

v_call: TRBV3-1/TRBV3-2
j_call: TRBJ1-1
clone_size: many
d_call: .
cdr3_aa: CASSQDTGLNTEAFF
cdr3_nt: TGTGCCAGCAGCCAAGATACGGGATTGAACACTGAAGCTTTCTTT

v_call: TRBV6-5
j_call: TRBJ1-5
clone_size: .
d_call: .
cdr3_aa: CASSSPNQPQHF
cdr3_nt: TGTGCCAGCAGCAGTCCCAATCAGCCCCAGCATTTT

v_call: TRBV6-5
j_call: TRBJ2-1
clone_size: .
d_call: .
cdr3_aa: CASRRGVYNEQFF
cdr3_nt: TGTGCCAGTCGGAGAGGAGTTTACAATGAGCAGTTCTTC

v_call: TRBV4-1
j_call: TRBJ1-2
clone_size: .
d_call: TRBD1
cdr3_aa: CASSPNIDRGGYTF
cdr3_nt: TGCGCCAGCAGCCCGAATATCGACAGGGGTGGCTACACCTTC

v_call: TRBV25-1
j_call: TRBJ1-3
clone_size: .
d_call: .
cdr3_aa: CASSTSRQASGNTIYF
cdr3_nt: TGTGCCAGCAGTACCTCCCGACAGGCTTCTGGAAACACCATATATTTT

v_call: TRBV5-1
j_call: TRBJ1-4
clone_size: .
d_call: TRBD1
cdr3_aa: CASSNRDRVNEKLFF
cdr3_nt: TGCGCCAGCTCCAACCGGGACAGGGTTAATGAAAAACTGTTTTTT

v_call: TRBV4-1
j_call: TRBJ1-5
clone_size: .
d_call: TRBD1
cdr3_aa: CASSRADRGQVSNQPQHF
cdr3_nt: TGCGCCAGCAGCCGGGCGGACAGGGGCCAAGTTAGCAATCAGCCCCAGCATTTT

v_call: TRBV5-1
j_call: TRBJ2-5
clone_size: .
d_call: .
cdr3_aa: CASSLVSEETQYF
cdr3_nt: TGCGCCAGCAGCTTGGTGTCGGAAGAGACCCAGTACTTC

v_call: TRBV6-5
j_call: TRBJ1-1
clone_size: many
d_call: .
cdr3_aa: CASSRRPNRSAFF
cdr3_nt: TGTGCCAGCAGCCGCCGGCCTAACAGATCGGCTTTCTTT

v_call: TRBV12-3/TRBV12-4
j_call: TRBJ2-5
clone_size: .
d_call: .
cdr3_aa: CASSNFKETQYF
cdr3_nt: TGTGCCAGCAGTAACTTCAAAGAGACCCAGTACTTC